This T cell receptor beta chain comes out of a study of graft-versus-host responses after intestinal transplantation. Background on the study: Recipients got multivisceral, liver-intestinal, or isolated intestinal transplants.

Deletions cut 1 base from V and 3 bases from J, with 16 bases between. The CDR3 runs to 17 residues. Germline V gene data show CDR1 as SGHVS and CDR2 as FQNEAQ. Intraepithelial lymphocytes and lamina propria lymphocytes were released through processing of graft tissue. General study results and limits: GvH clones detected in recipient marrow included some appearing first in ileum or blood.

For this clone: What it recognizes is unknown.

Clones were sequenced by immunoSEQ multiplex PCR, and TCRdb holds only the in-frame ones, with some missing. The sample has under 7,000 clones; roughly 80% are singletons. This receptor was taken from a human patient who received an intestinal transplant, so some T cells may come from the graft donor. The specimen comprised ileum tissue, sampled 220 to 240 days after intestinal transplant. The chain is built from TRBV7-8 and TRBJ1-5; weak D call: TRBD1 (6 bases). The CDR3 nucleotides are TGTGCCAGCAGCTTAGAAAGGCCAGGGGCGGCCAATCAGCCCCAGCATTTT. Protein: CASSLERPGAANQPQHF.